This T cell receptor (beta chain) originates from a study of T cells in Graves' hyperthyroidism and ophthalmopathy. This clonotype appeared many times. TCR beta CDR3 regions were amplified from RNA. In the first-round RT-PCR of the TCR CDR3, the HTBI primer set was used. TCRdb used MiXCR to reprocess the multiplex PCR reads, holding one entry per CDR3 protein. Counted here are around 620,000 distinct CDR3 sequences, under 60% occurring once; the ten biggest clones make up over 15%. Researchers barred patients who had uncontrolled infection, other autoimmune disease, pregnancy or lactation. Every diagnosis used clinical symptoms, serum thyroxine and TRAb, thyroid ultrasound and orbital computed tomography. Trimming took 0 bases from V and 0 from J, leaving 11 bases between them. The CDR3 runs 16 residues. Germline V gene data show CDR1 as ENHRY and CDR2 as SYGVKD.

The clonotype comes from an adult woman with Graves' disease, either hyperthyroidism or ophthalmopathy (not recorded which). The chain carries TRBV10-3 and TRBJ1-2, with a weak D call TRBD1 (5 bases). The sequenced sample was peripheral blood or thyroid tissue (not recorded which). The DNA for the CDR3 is TGTGCCATCAGTGAGTCGACAGCGATTACTAACTATGGCTACACCTTC. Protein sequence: CAISESTAITNYGYTF.